These 31 T cell receptor beta chains came from one sample sequenced in a study of graft-versus-host responses after intestinal transplantation. Which antigens these TCRs recognize remains unknown. The data were produced by immunoSEQ multiplex PCR, yet TCRdb's version contains in-frame clones alone and is incomplete. The sample contains tens of thousands of clones, around 93% of which appear only once. The sequences come from unstimulated CD8+ T cells sorted from spleen or lymph node cells, collected before intestinal transplant. These receptors originate from a human donor who received an intestinal transplant.

This rearrangement joins TRBV6-1 to TRBJ2-3; 8 bases line up with TRBD1. The CDR3 is 15 residues long. With V trimmed by 8 bases and J by 3 bases, 10 bases remained unmatched. Germline CDR1 MNHNS, CDR2 SASEGT. The CDR3 reads CASEYRQGMTDTQYF. The CDR3 bases are TGTGCCAGCGAGTACAGACAGGGGATGACAGATACGCAGTATTTT.

The chain employs TRBV10-2 and TRBJ2-2, with 7 bases matching TRBD1. The junction had 5 bases not matched to a gene; V was cut back by 4 bases and J by 3 bases. The CDR3 runs to 15 residues. In germline, CDR1 is WSHSY, CDR2 SAAADI. The chain's CDR3 is CASSVGTVYTGELFF. The CDR3, as DNA: TGCGCCAGCAGTGTCGGGACAGTTTACACCGGGGAGCTGTTTTTT.

This clone is categorized as medium-sized. The CDR3 loop is CASSGSGGADEQYF. Here the CDR3 DNA reads TGTGCCAGCAGTGGTAGCGGGGGTGCCGACGAGCAGTACTTC. J is TRBJ2-7 and V is TRBV6-1; TRBD2 aligns across 9 bases. The CDR3 runs to 14 residues. The germline CDR1 and CDR2 sequences are MNHNS and SASEGT. V was pared by 4 bases and J by 5 bases, with 6 bases of the junction left unmatched.

The gene calls are TRBV5-1 and TRBJ2-1; 10 nucleotides match TRBD1. Trimming cost V 4 bases and J 2 bases; bases outside gene matches: 3. Looked up from germline, CDR1 is SGHRS and CDR2 is YFSETQ. The CDR3 runs 15 residues. The CDR3 reads CASSHGQGAYNEQFF. CDR3 sequence (DNA): TGCGCCAGCAGCCATGGACAGGGGGCCTACAATGAGCAGTTCTTC.

V and J are TRBV7-8 and TRBJ1-5; tentatively, D is TRBD1 (6 bases). There are 15 residues in the CDR3. CDR1 SGHVS and CDR2 FQNEAQ come from the germline V gene. The V and J ends lost 2 bases and 5 bases respectively, with 13 bases between them. The CDR3 DNA reads as TGTGCCAGCAGCTTATGGTCCAGGGGCGATCAGCCCCAGCATTTT. Protein sequence: CASSLWSRGDQPQHF.

The V call is TRBV29-1, the J call TRBJ1-2, with D perhaps TRBD1 (5 bases). The V and J ends lost 1 base and 8 bases respectively, with 11 bases between them. The germline V gene encodes CDR1 SQVTM and CDR2 ANQGSEA. The CDR3 is 12 residues long. CDR3 in amino acids: CSVEGGTWGYTF. The CDR3 region has the DNA TGCAGCGTTGAAGGCGGGACCTGGGGCTACACCTTC.

CDR3 DNA sequence: TGCGCCAGCAGCTTCGACAGGGACGAGCAGTACTTC. Translating it yields CASSFDRDEQYF. The J gene is TRBJ2-7, the V gene TRBV5-1; TRBD1 aligns across 7 bases. Germline V gene lookup returns CDR1 SGHRS and CDR2 YFSETQ. The length of the CDR3 is 12 residues. With V trimmed by 2 bases and J by 5 bases, 1 base remained unmatched.

The J gene is TRBJ2-7, the V gene TRBV7-9; TRBD1 agrees at 10 bases. V lost 6 bases and J lost 2; bases outside the gene matches: 10. Germline V gene sequence: CDR1 SEHNR, CDR2 FQNEAQ (reference sequence). The CDR3 consists of 16 residues. CDR3 amino acids: CASRPPTGTGAYEQYF. Written as DNA, the CDR3 is TGTGCCAGCAGGCCACCTACGGGGACAGGGGCCTACGAGCAGTACTTC.

This clone was counted a single time. The rearrangement links TRBV12-5 to TRBJ2-5, with 7 positions matching TRBD1. Trimming took 6 bases from V and 5 from J; bases not matched to a gene: 12. The CDR3 loop spans 15 amino acids. Germline V CDR1 and CDR2: LGHNT, FRNRAP. The DNA of the CDR3 is TGTGCTAGTGGCCCCGGGGTGTTGGGACAGGAGACCCAGTACTTC. It specifies CASGPGVLGQETQYF.

V gene TRBV14 combines with J gene TRBJ2-7; no firm D call. V shed 2 bases and J shed 7 bases, with 6 bases lying between them. The CDR3 runs to 11 residues. Looked up from germline, CDR1 is SGHDN and CDR2 is FVKESK. CDR3: CASSQYSEQYF. As DNA, the CDR3 is TGTGCCAGCAGCCAATACTCGGAGCAGTACTTC.

The rearrangement links TRBV19 to TRBJ2-2, with 8 bases that match TRBD2. The CDR3 spans 15 residues. Germline CDR1 reads LNHDA; CDR2 reads SQIVND (reference sequence). J was trimmed by 7 bases and V by 1 base; bases with no gene match: 5. The CDR3 region has the DNA TGTGCCAGTAGTATAGCCGGGGGGGCCGTCGGGGAGCTGTTTTTT. It yields the protein CASSIAGGAVGELFF. The full variable domain, with the rest looked up from reference TRBV19 and TRBJ2-2, is DGGITQSPKYLFRKEGQNVTLSCEQNLNHDAMYWYRQDPGQGLRLIYYSQIVNDFQKGDIAEGYSVSREKKESFPLTVTSAQKNPTAFYLCASSIAGGAVGELFFGEGSRLTVL.

CDR3 DNA sequence: TGTGCCAGCACGGGACTAGCGGACGAGCAGTACTTC. Residues: CASTGLADEQYF. The chain uses TRBV6-1 and TRBJ2-7; TRBD2 aligns across 11 bases. Germline values: CDR1 MNHNS, CDR2 SASEGT. V dropped 7 bases and J dropped 5; count of bases not matched to a gene: 1. This CDR3 has 12 residues.

The V gene is TRBV7-8, the J gene TRBJ1-1; 7 nucleotides line up with TRBD1. The CDR3 loop spans 15 amino acids. CDR1 SGHVS and CDR2 FQNEAQ come from the germline V gene. V trimming: 5 bases; J trimming: 7 bases; junction bases outside the gene matches: 13. Here the CDR3 DNA reads TGTGCCAGCAGCGACGGACAGGCGGAACAAGGTGAAGCTTTCTTT. Translation gives CASSDGQAEQGEAFF.

The chain recombines TRBV11-2 with TRBJ2-7; D perhaps matches TRBD2 (6 bases). Deletions cut 5 bases from V and 0 bases from J, with 14 bases between. The CDR3 spans 15 residues. Germline V lookup: CDR1 SGHAT, CDR2 FQNNGV. The CDR3 DNA reads TGTGCCAGCAGCCTCGGGACTGGGAGCTCCTACGAGCAGTACTTC. Amino acids: CASSLGTGSSYEQYF.

V is TRBV7-8 and J is TRBJ2-1, with 10 bases that match TRBD1. V shed 6 bases and J 6 bases; nucleotides not matched to a gene: 5. The CDR3 sequence is 14 residues long. Germline CDR1 SGHVS, CDR2 FQNEAQ. The CDR3 reads CASSNGTGANEQFF. The CDR3 coding sequence is TGTGCCAGCAGTAACGGGACAGGGGCCAATGAGCAGTTCTTC. The variable domain in full, with the rest retrieved from reference TRBV7-8 and TRBJ2-1, is GAGVSQSPRYKVAKRGQDVALRCDPISGHVSLFWYQQALGQGPEFLTYFQNEAQLDKSGLPSDRFFAERPEGSVSTLKIQRTQQEDSAVYLCASSNGTGANEQFFGPGTRLTVL.

This clone was counted only a few times. The chain is built from TRBV5-6 and TRBJ2-3; 7 bases line up with TRBD2. Germline CDR1 is SGHDT and CDR2 is YYEEEE. Unmatched junction bases numbered 9, after V lost 0 bases and J lost 5 bases. The length of the CDR3 is 16 residues. CDR3 sequence: CASSLARGDRGDTQYF. The CDR3 DNA is TGTGCCAGCAGCTTGGCCCGGGGGGACCGAGGAGATACGCAGTATTTT.

This chain uses TRBV7-2 with TRBJ2-5; a possible D gene is TRBD2 (6 bases). The tail of the sequence fits TRBJ2-7 better, so the J call may be wrong. This CDR3 contains 13 residues. Germline CDR1 reads SGHTA; CDR2 reads FQGNSA. CDR3 region: CASSIQGGYEQYF. CDR3 bases: TGTGCCAGCAGTATCCAGGGAGGCTACGAGCAGTACTTC.

The chain couples TRBV7-2 to TRBJ1-1; D unresolved. There are 14 residues in the CDR3. Per the germline V gene, CDR1 is SGHTA and CDR2 is FQGNSA. With 1 base removed from V and 11 bases from J, the gap between germline ends came to 17 bases. In DNA, the CDR3 is TGTGCCAGCAGCTTAGATTTAGCGGAGATGGGGGCTTTCTTT. Translating gives CASSLDLAEMGAFF.

This CDR3 is CASSRMEGGYEQYF. Written as DNA, the CDR3 is TGTGCCAGCAGCCGTATGGAAGGGGGCTACGAGCAGTACTTC. This chain links TRBV27 with TRBJ2-7; tentatively, D is TRBD1 (6 bases). Germline CDR1 reads MNHEY; CDR2 reads SMNVEV (reference sequence). V lost 6 bases and J lost 3, with 15 bases in between. The CDR3 has 14 residues.

This clone was picked up a small number of times. The rearrangement joins TRBV11-3 to TRBJ2-5; D is perhaps TRBD1 (5 bases). This CDR3 is 15 amino acids long. V dropped 1 base and J dropped 1 base, with 10 bases sitting between them. Germline V gives CDR1 SGHNT, CDR2 YENEEA. CDR3: CASSLGGHPQETQYF. The DNA for the CDR3 is TGTGCCAGCAGCTTAGGTGGACACCCCCAAGAGACCCAGTACTTC.

This sequence joins TRBV4-3 and TRBJ2-7, with D possibly being TRBD2 (6 bases). This CDR3 has 15 residues. CDR1 and CDR2 (germline): LGHNA, YSLEER. V lost 0 bases to trimming and J lost 0 bases, with 9 bases between them. In DNA form, the CDR3 reads TGCGCCAGCAGCCAAGATACGGGGGACTCCTACGAGCAGTACTTC. The encoded protein is CASSQDTGDSYEQYF.

The chain combines TRBV29-1 with TRBJ2-7; perhaps TRBD2 as D (6 bases). This CDR3 comprises 13 residues. Trimming took 5 bases from V and 0 from J, leaving 11 bases between them. The germline V gene has CDR1 SQVTM and CDR2 ANQGSEA. CDR3 coding DNA: TGCAGCGTTCTTGGGGGGAACTCCTACGAGCAGTACTTC. Translated: CSVLGGNSYEQYF.

The genes are TRBV6-5 and TRBJ2-7; 7 nucleotides line up with TRBD1. Germline V lookup: CDR1 MNHEY, CDR2 SVGAGI. CDR3 length: 15 amino acids. Trimming took 7 bases from V and 3 from J; bases not matched to a gene: 12. For the CDR3, the DNA is TGTGCCAGCACCAATCGAGAAGGGGGCCTCTACGAGCAGTACTTC. This encodes CASTNREGGLYEQYF.

The rearrangement links TRBV7-9 to TRBJ2-5, with 7 bases lining up with TRBD2. V was clipped by 2 bases and J by 4 bases; unmatched bases: 4. Per the germline V gene, CDR1 is SEHNR and CDR2 is FQNEAQ (reference sequence). The CDR3 loop spans 14 amino acids. The CDR3 region is CASSLYASGETQYF. The CDR3 DNA is TGTGCCAGCAGCTTATACGCTAGCGGAGAGACCCAGTACTTC.

This clone was found once. This sequence joins TRBV7-9 and TRBJ2-3, with D perhaps TRBD2 (5 bases). Trimming shortened V by 6 bases and J by 4 bases, and 14 bases separated the two germline ends. The CDR3 runs 14 residues. Germline V CDR1 and CDR2: SEHNR, FQNEAQ (reference sequence). CDR3 coding DNA: TGTGCCAGCAGTTCTGACCTGCGGGCAGATACGCAGTATTTT. Amino acids: CASSSDLRADTQYF.

The rearrangement links TRBV30 to TRBJ1-2; weak D call: TRBD1 (6 bases). Trimming took 8 bases from V and 6 from J, leaving 13 bases between them. From germline, CDR1 is GTSNPN and CDR2 SVGIG (reference sequence). CDR3 size: 11 residues. Written as DNA, the CDR3 is TGTGCCGGGGGGGCAGGGGATGGCTACACCTTC. It specifies CAGGAGDGYTF.

CDR3 coding DNA: TGTGCCATCAGTGAAGGGCAGGGAGGGGACACTGAAGCTTTCTTT. It is translated as CAISEGQGGDTEAFF. This rearrangement joins TRBV10-3 to TRBJ1-1, with D maybe TRBD1 (5 bases). The germline V gene has CDR1 ENHRY and CDR2 SYGVKD. The CDR3 sequence is 15 residues long. Trimming shortened V by 3 bases and J by 3 bases, and 14 bases separated the two germline ends.

The chain couples TRBV6-5 to TRBJ1-1; the D is unclear. The CDR3 sequence is 15 residues long. The V gene lost 7 bases and the J gene lost 5 bases, with 20 bases spanning the gap. Per the germline V gene, CDR1 is MNHEY and CDR2 is SVGAGI. CDR3 nucleotide sequence: TGTGCCAGCACTCAAGGAGTCTTTTATGAGACTGAAGCTTTCTTT. Its translation is CASTQGVFYETEAFF.

The CDR3 here is CASSVGLEATYEQYF. CDR3 nucleotide sequence: TGTGCCAGCAGCGTAGGGTTGGAGGCTACCTACGAGCAGTACTTC. The chain joins TRBV9 to TRBJ2-7, with D maybe TRBD2 (5 bases). Trimming removed 0 bases from V and 2 bases from J, with 12 bases in between. CDR1 is SGDLS and CDR2 is YYNGEE in the germline V gene. The CDR3 covers 15 residues. The full variable domain, with the rest looked up from reference TRBV9 and TRBJ2-7, is DSGVTQTPKHLITATGQRVTLRCSPRSGDLSVYWYQQSLDQGLQFLIQYYNGEERAKGNILERFSAQQFPDLHSELNLSSLELGDSALYFCASSVGLEATYEQYFGPGTRLTVT.

This clone was seen a single time. This chain connects TRBV6-1 to TRBJ1-2; possible D gene TRBD1, 5 bases. Per the germline V gene, CDR1 is MNHNS and CDR2 is SASEGT. The CDR3 extends over 14 amino acids. V was clipped by 3 bases and J by 4 bases, with 12 bases between them. The CDR3 spells CASSDYQGVYGYTF. DNA of the CDR3: TGTGCCAGCAGTGATTACCAAGGGGTCTATGGCTACACCTTC.

The gene calls are TRBV5-6 and TRBJ2-1, with 11 positions matching TRBD1. Germline values: CDR1 SGHDT, CDR2 YYEEEE. V dropped 5 bases and J dropped 5; count of bases not matched to a gene: 6. The CDR3 contains 15 residues. CDR3 in amino acids: CASSAGTGGNNEQFF. In DNA form, the CDR3 reads TGTGCCAGCAGTGCCGGGACAGGGGGAAACAATGAGCAGTTCTTC.